Presented here are 16 T cell receptor beta chains from one specimen sequenced in a study of shared clonotypes between healthy human individuals. Profiled with immunoSEQ multiplex PCR; TCRdb holds only in-frame clones, not every one. The table includes tens of thousands of clones, 60% to 65% detected once. The sequenced material came from memory CD8+ T cells sorted from blood. Sample subset: CD45RO+ cells pooled with CCR7-negative TemRA cells. The receptors here all came from a man aged 25 to 45 in good health.

The chain employs TRBV7-2 and TRBJ2-7; no reliable D call. CDR1 is SGHTA, CDR2 FQGNSA, per germline. Trimming cost V 6 bases and J 2 bases, with 11 bases left between them. The length of the CDR3 is 13 residues. The CDR3 DNA is TGTGCCAGCAGTGCGGCCCCCACCTACGAGCAGTACTTC. Translating gives CASSAAPTYEQYF.

This clone was seen more than once but under ten times. The chain links TRBV5-1 to TRBJ2-5; TRBD1 is a possible D gene (5 bases). Trimming stripped 2 bases from V and 4 bases from J, with 15 bases between. CDR3 length equals 15 residues. Germline values: CDR1 SGHRS, CDR2 YFSETQ. The CDR3, as DNA: TGCGCCAGCAGCTTATTGGGGCCTGGCGTAGAGACCCAGTACTTC. This encodes CASSLLGPGVETQYF. Based on the CDR3 plus reference TRBV5-1 and TRBJ2-5, the full variable domain is KAGVTQTPRYLIKTRGQQVTLSCSPISGHRSVSWYQQTPGQGLQFLFEYFSETQRNKGNFPGRFSGRQFSNSRSEMNVSTLELGDSALYLCASSLLGPGVETQYFGPGTRLLVL.

V usage is TRBV6-1 and J usage is TRBJ2-1; D might be TRBD1 (6 bases). V lost 3 bases and J 4 bases, leaving 16 bases between the germline ends. The germline gives CDR1 MNHNS, CDR2 SASEGT. CDR3 size: 16 residues. CDR3 residues: CASSDFLQGLYNEQFF. As DNA, the CDR3 is TGTGCCAGCAGTGATTTCCTCCAGGGGCTATACAATGAGCAGTTCTTC.

This chain joins TRBV4-1 and TRBJ2-2; D assignment may be TRBD1 or TRBD2 (5 bases each). This CDR3 has 14 residues. Trimming took 4 bases from V and 4 from J, leaving 10 bases between them. Germline values: CDR1 MGHRA, CDR2 YSYEKL. The CDR3 nucleotides read TGCGCCAGCAGCCTCAGTGGGGGCACCGGGGAGCTGTTTTTT. This codes for CASSLSGGTGELFF.

Concerning this clone: Additional DNA sequences in this sample encode the identical CDR3. The V and J genes are TRBV5-1 and TRBJ2-7, with TRBD2 identical over 8 bases. The germline gives CDR1 SGHRS, CDR2 YFSETQ. This CDR3 is built from 14 residues. The ends lost 2 bases at V and 5 bases at J; junction bases unmatched: 6. The CDR3 spells CASSFSGSSHEQYF. For the CDR3, the DNA is TGCGCCAGCAGCTTCAGCGGGAGTTCCCACGAGCAGTACTTC.

This clone has a handful of counts. V usage is TRBV13 and J usage is TRBJ2-5; 7 nucleotides line up with TRBD1. Germline values: CDR1 PRHDT, CDR2 FYEKMQ (reference sequence). V shed 5 bases and J 1 base; nucleotides not matched to a gene: 4. The CDR3 extends over 14 amino acids. The CDR3 sequence: CASSTRTGQETQYF. As DNA, the CDR3 is TGTGCCAGCAGCACTCGGACAGGCCAAGAGACCCAGTACTTC.

Concerning this clone: A far more abundant clone sits one base away, making this likely a read error. The same CDR3 is also encoded by other DNA sequences in this sample. V gene TRBV7-8 combines with J gene TRBJ1-2, with TRBD1 matching over 7 bases. The J segment lost 8 bases and the V segment lost 0 bases, leaving 6 bases of the junction unmatched. CDR1 and CDR2 from the germline V gene are SGHVS and FQNEAQ. CDR3 length: 14 residues. In DNA, the CDR3 is TGTGCCAGCAGCTTAGCGATGACAGGGCGGGGCTACACCTTC. It translates to CASSLAMTGRGYTF.

The rearrangement links TRBV7-2 to TRBJ1-2, with D hard to call. Germline loops: CDR1 SGHTA, CDR2 FQGNSA. Trimming left V 5 bases short and J 0 bases short, with 10 bases between. This CDR3 contains 14 residues. The CDR3 DNA sequence: TGTGCCAGCAGCCCCGGACCGACTAACTATGGCTACACCTTC. This gives the protein CASSPGPTNYGYTF.

The rearrangement uses TRBV5-1 and TRBJ2-2, with D unresolved. With 7 bases removed from V and 8 bases from J, the gap between germline ends came to 21 bases. In germline, CDR1 is SGHRS, CDR2 YFSETQ. The CDR3 totals 15 residues. The CDR3 nucleotides are TGCGCCAGCGTCTACAGCCCCCTTACGATGGGGGAGCTGTTTTTT. Its protein product is CASVYSPLTMGELFF.

V is TRBV5-1 and J is TRBJ1-4; tentative D call: TRBD1 (5 bases). The length of the CDR3 is 12 residues. CDR1 and CDR2 (germline): SGHRS, YFSETQ. V lost 8 bases and J 2 bases, leaving 7 bases between the germline ends. The CDR3 sequence: CARDSTNEKLFF. CDR3 coding DNA: TGCGCCAGAGACAGCACTAATGAAAAACTGTTTTTT.

The chain links TRBV28 to TRBJ2-1, with D hard to call. This CDR3 is 16 amino acids long. In germline, CDR1 is MDHEN, CDR2 SYDVKM. The ends were cut back, 4 bases at V and 0 bases at J, with 13 bases in the middle. The CDR3 DNA reads as TGTGCCAGCAGTTCTATTCACTACCGCTCCTACAATGAGCAGTTCTTC. As protein: CASSSIHYRSYNEQFF.

The genes are TRBV27 and TRBJ2-2; 7 bases are shared with TRBD1. With V trimmed by 6 bases and J by 0 bases, 13 bases remained unmatched. CDR1 and CDR2 (germline): MNHEY, SMNVEV (reference sequence). The CDR3 loop spans 18 amino acids. As DNA, the CDR3 is TGTGCCAGCAGGCAGGGACAGACTGTTCTCGCGAACACCGGGGAGCTGTTTTTT. Amino acids: CASRQGQTVLANTGELFF.

V and J are TRBV7-3 and TRBJ2-7; D is unresolved. Trimming removed 2 bases from V and 4 bases from J, with 9 bases in between. CDR3 length: 13 residues. Germline CDR1 is SGHTA and CDR2 is FQGTGA. In DNA, the CDR3 is TGTGCCAGCAGCTTAGACCCCAGATACGAGCAGTACTTC. Translated: CASSLDPRYEQYF.

The chain's CDR3 is CASSPGTGSQSTEAFF. As DNA, the CDR3 is TGTGCCAGCAGCCCCGGGACAGGGAGCCAGAGCACTGAAGCTTTCTTT. V is TRBV5-4 and J is TRBJ1-1; 9 bases agree with TRBD1. Germline CDR1 reads SGHNT; CDR2 reads YYREEE (reference sequence). The CDR3 is made up of 16 amino acids. The V and J ends lost 4 bases and 4 bases, in that order; junction bases with no gene match: 11. Using reference TRBV5-4 and TRBJ1-1 for the parts outside the CDR3, the full variable domain is ETGVTQSPTHLIKTRGQQVTLRCSSQSGHNTVSWYQQALGQGPQFIFQYYREEENGRGNFPPRFSGLQFPNYSSELNVNALELDDSALYLCASSPGTGSQSTEAFFGQGTRLTVV.

The J gene is TRBJ1-5, the V gene TRBV2, with D perhaps TRBD1 (5 bases). The length of the CDR3 is 15 residues. V shed 3 bases and J shed 2 bases, with 11 bases lying between them. CDR1 is SNHLY, CDR2 FYNNEI, per germline. Here the CDR3 DNA reads TGTGCCAGCAGTGAGGGGCGGTTGGGCAATCAGCCCCAGCATTTT. Residues: CASSEGRLGNQPQHF.

V gene TRBV6-1 combines with J gene TRBJ2-7, with a weak D call TRBD2 (6 bases). The CDR3 loop spans 12 amino acids. CDR1 and CDR2 (germline): MNHNS, SASEGT. Between the trimmed V and J ends, which lost 8 bases and 1 base, there was a span of 9 bases. The CDR3 DNA reads TGTGCCAGCCATAGCGGATCCTACGAGCAGTACTTC. Translated, it gives CASHSGSYEQYF.